The clone carrying this T cell receptor (beta chain) has ten or more counts. Its antigen is currently unknown. This specimen comes from a study of T cells after yellow fever vaccination. Study observations and caveats: Clones that expanded after primary vaccination mostly reappeared after the booster (approximately 96% CD4, approximately 85% CD8). The study noted that FACS-sorted repertoires could contain abundant clonotypes contaminating from the bulk population.

TCRdb recomputed calls from the 5' RACE reads with MiXCR, one row per CDR3 protein. This table holds more than 95,000 distinct CDR3 sequences, roughly 10% found once. The sequence was collected from a man younger than 35 who received the YFV17D yellow fever vaccine. This material consisted of CD8+ T cells sorted from PBMCs, taken on the day of the yellow fever booster vaccination.

The CDR3 loop is CASSHTGAHEQYF. The CDR3 nucleotides read TGTGCCAGCAGCCACACAGGGGCCCACGAGCAGTACTTC. The chain combines TRBV6-2 or TRBV6-3 with TRBJ2-7; 7 nucleotides align to TRBD1. Germline CDR1 MNHEY, CDR2 SVGEGT. The CDR3 consists of 13 residues. Trimming took 6 bases from V and 5 from J; bases not matched to a gene: 7.